What follows are 27 T cell receptor beta chains derived from one specimen sequenced in a study of cytomegalovirus exposure and HLA in healthy donors. Both 60 Vbeta primers and 13 Jbeta primers went into the PCR. Clones were read by immunoSEQ multiplex PCR, and TCRdb kept only the in-frame ones, dropping some. The sample has 130,000 or so clones, 73% seen once. Sequencing used PBMCs. Source of these receptors: a woman aged 40-49 years in good health and CMV-seropositive.

Concerning this clone itself: Other nucleotide sequences in the sample specify the same CDR3. This rearrangement joins TRBV5-1 to TRBJ2-7, with D possibly being TRBD1 (5 bases). Germline CDR1 and CDR2: SGHRS and YFSETQ. This CDR3 comprises 13 residues. Trimming shortened V by 3 bases and J by 2 bases, and 9 bases separated the two germline ends. For the CDR3, the DNA is TGCGCCAGCAGCTCTCAGGGTGCCTACGAGCAGTACTTC. It is translated as CASSSQGAYEQYF. Variable domain in full (rest from reference TRBV5-1 and TRBJ2-7): KAGVTQTPRYLIKTRGQQVTLSCSPISGHRSVSWYQQTPGQGLQFLFEYFSETQRNKGNFPGRFSGRQFSNSRSEMNVSTLELGDSALYLCASSSQGAYEQYFGPGTRLTVT.

This chain uses TRBV6-6 with TRBJ2-1; 9 nucleotides agree with TRBD2. Germline V lookup: CDR1 MNHNY, CDR2 SVGAGI (reference sequence). V dropped 5 bases and J dropped 1; count of bases not matched to a gene: 3. The CDR3 loop spans 15 amino acids. The CDR3 spells CASSATSGSYNEQFF. The CDR3 region has the DNA TGTGCCAGCAGTGCGACTAGCGGTTCCTACAATGAGCAGTTCTTC.

J is TRBJ2-3 and V is TRBV11-2; no definite D call. The length of the CDR3 is 13 residues. The V end lost 4 bases, the J end lost 2 bases, and 7 bases lay between the germline ends. In germline, CDR1 is SGHAT, CDR2 FQNNGV. CDR3 protein: CASSSATTDTQYF. The CDR3 DNA reads TGTGCCAGCAGCTCTGCTACCACAGATACGCAGTATTTT.

The chain uses TRBV7-8 and TRBJ1-2, with 11 nucleotides matching TRBD1. The V and J ends lost 5 bases and 1 base, in that order; junction bases with no gene match: 6. This CDR3 has 16 residues. In germline, CDR1 is SGHVS, CDR2 FQNEAQ. CDR3 residues: CASSQDRGQDNYGYTF. The CDR3 coding sequence is TGTGCCAGCAGCCAGGACAGGGGGCAAGATAACTATGGCTACACCTTC.

The chain recombines TRBV2 with TRBJ2-5; TRBD1 is a possible D gene (6 bases). Germline V gene data show CDR1 as SNHLY and CDR2 as FYNNEI. This CDR3 comprises 12 residues. Trimming left V 8 bases short and J 4 bases short, with 11 bases between. CDR3 loop: CASGRQAETQYF. The CDR3 DNA sequence: TGTGCCAGCGGCAGACAGGCAGAGACCCAGTACTTC.

The rearrangement links TRBV4-3 to TRBJ1-4; perhaps TRBD1 as D (5 bases). The CDR3 sequence is 17 residues long. Trimming took 4 bases from V and 8 from J, leaving 23 bases between them. Germline values: CDR1 LGHNA, CDR2 YSLEER. CDR3 sequence reads: CASSRGPPGDLGEKLFF. In DNA form, the CDR3 reads TGCGCCAGCAGCCGTGGGCCCCCGGGGGACCTCGGCGAAAAACTGTTTTTT.

This clone was picked up a small number of times. The V call is TRBV2, the J call TRBJ2-5, with 10 bases lining up with TRBD1. This CDR3 is built from 13 residues. CDR1 is SNHLY and CDR2 is FYNNEI in the germline V gene. Trimming removed 6 bases from V and 11 bases from J; junction bases left unmatched: 9. The CDR3 nucleotides are TGTGCCAGCAGGAGACAGGGGGCGGGGGAGCAGTACTTC. Protein: CASRRQGAGEQYF.

This clone showed up just once. This rearrangement joins TRBV30 to TRBJ1-2, with D uncertain. The V end lost 0 bases, the J end lost 7 bases, and 12 bases lay between the germline ends. The CDR3 is 13 amino acids. Germline lookup yields CDR1 GTSNPN and CDR2 SVGIG (reference sequence). In DNA form, the CDR3 reads TGTGCCTGGAGTGTATACAAAGAGGGTGGCTACACCTTC. Its translation is CAWSVYKEGGYTF.

A few counts support this clone. The rearrangement joins TRBV5-1 to TRBJ2-1, with D possibly matching TRBD1 (6 bases). Germline V lookup: CDR1 SGHRS, CDR2 YFSETQ. V was cut by 4 bases and J by 3 bases, with 17 bases left in between. The CDR3 covers 16 residues. CDR3 sequence: CASSKTGTNSYNEQFF. The CDR3 DNA reads as TGCGCCAGCAGCAAGACCGGGACAAATAGCTACAATGAGCAGTTCTTC.

V usage is TRBV11-1 and J usage is TRBJ1-4; TRBD1 aligns across 8 bases. The CDR3 loop spans 16 amino acids. Germline loops: CDR1 SGHAT, CDR2 FQDESV (reference sequence). The J segment lost 8 bases and the V segment lost 6 bases, leaving 14 bases of the junction unmatched. The CDR3 nucleotides read TGTGCCAGCAGAATTGGGAAAGGACAGGGACGGGAAAAACTGTTTTTT. Its translation is CASRIGKGQGREKLFF.

This clone was detected only a few times. This chain uses TRBV25-1 with TRBJ1-4; TRBD1 aligns across 7 bases. The CDR3 covers 15 residues. The germline V gene encodes CDR1 MGHDK and CDR2 SYGVNS. The trim removed 5 bases at V and 5 bases at J, leaving 8 bases unmatched. The CDR3 here is CASSPSTGVNEKLFF. DNA of the CDR3: TGTGCCAGCAGTCCATCAACAGGGGTAAATGAAAAACTGTTTTTT. Based on the CDR3 plus reference TRBV25-1 and TRBJ1-4, the full variable domain is EADIYQTPRYLVIGTGKKITLECSQTMGHDKMYWYQQDPGMELHLIHYSYGVNSTEKGDLSSESTVSRIRTEHFPLTLESARPSHTSQYLCASSPSTGVNEKLFFGSGTQLSVL.

This clone was seen a single time. This chain links TRBV9 with TRBJ2-6, with TRBD1 matching over 8 bases. Germline CDR1 and CDR2: SGDLS and YYNGEE. The V segment lost 4 bases and the J segment 0 bases; nucleotides outside the gene matches: 3. The CDR3 is 16 residues long. In DNA, the CDR3 is TGTGCCAGCAGCCGAGGACAGGGCTCTGGGGCCAACGTCCTGACTTTC. Translated, it gives CASSRGQGSGANVLTF.

The table lists this clone with a few counts. The chain employs TRBV9 and TRBJ1-1; D gene uncertain. The germline V and J ends were trimmed by 0 bases and 3 bases, with 18 bases remaining between them. Germline V gives CDR1 SGDLS, CDR2 YYNGEE. The length of the CDR3 is 17 residues. DNA of the CDR3: TGTGCCAGCAGCGTAGCCCAGACTCACACCCGGGACACTGAAGCTTTCTTT. Its protein product is CASSVAQTHTRDTEAFF.

The CDR3 loop reads CASSNRGRGLQETQYF. CDR3 nucleotides: TGTGCCAGTAGTAACAGGGGGAGGGGACTCCAAGAGACCCAGTACTTC. The V call is TRBV19, the J call TRBJ2-5; possibly TRBD1 for D (8 bases). The CDR3 is 16 amino acids. Trimming removed 4 bases from V and 1 base from J, with 16 bases in between. Per germline, CDR1 LNHDA and CDR2 SQIVND (reference sequence).

This chain joins TRBV6-5 and TRBJ2-7; 9 bases are a match to TRBD2. Germline trimming cut 0 bases from V and 2 bases from J; bases unmatched to any gene: 5. Germline CDR1 is MNHEY and CDR2 is SVGAGI. This CDR3 is 16 amino acids long. CDR3 nucleotides: TGTGCCAGCAGTTACTCTGGCGGGAGGGCCACCTACGAGCAGTACTTC. Residues: CASSYSGGRATYEQYF.

The chain couples TRBV7-2 to TRBJ1-6, with 7 bases that match TRBD1. The CDR3 totals 16 residues. CDR1 and CDR2 (germline): SGHTA, FQGNSA. V lost 3 bases, J lost 7 bases, and 9 bases stayed unmatched. In nucleotides, the CDR3 is TGTGCCAGCAGCTTTTTTACCGGGACAGAAAATTCACCCCTCCACTTT. Translating it yields CASSFFTGTENSPLHF.

This clone was seen a few times. The chain joins TRBV27 to TRBJ2-7; 12 bases are a match to TRBD1. The J segment lost 4 bases and the V segment lost 2 bases, leaving 6 bases of the junction unmatched. CDR1 and CDR2 (germline): MNHEY, SMNVEV (reference sequence). There are 16 residues in the CDR3. CDR3 protein: CASSLNLGQGAYEQYF. CDR3 in DNA: TGTGCCAGCAGTTTAAATTTGGGACAGGGGGCATACGAGCAGTACTTC.

This clone has only a few counts. The gene calls are TRBV19 and TRBJ2-7; TRBD1 matches 7 bases. The CDR3 runs 14 residues. V lost 3 bases to trimming and J lost 2 bases; unmatched junction nucleotides: 4. Germline CDR1 LNHDA, CDR2 SQIVND (reference sequence). The CDR3 DNA follows: TGTGCCAGTAGTATCCGACAGGGCCCCTACGAGCAGTACTTC. Its protein product is CASSIRQGPYEQYF.

Only a few counts were recorded for this clone. The chain carries TRBV28 and TRBJ1-3; D not certain. Trimming shortened V by 2 bases and J by 4 bases, and 12 bases separated the two germline ends. The CDR3 is 15 residues long. Germline values: CDR1 MDHEN, CDR2 SYDVKM. In DNA form, the CDR3 reads TGTGCCAGCAGTTTAAACCCAATTACAGGAAACACCATATATTTT. It encodes CASSLNPITGNTIYF.

V and J are TRBV30 and TRBJ2-7, with 8 nucleotides matching TRBD1. From germline, CDR1 is GTSNPN and CDR2 SVGIG (reference sequence). The CDR3 spans 12 residues. With 6 bases clipped from V and 5 bases from J, the junction kept 6 bases outside the gene matches. The CDR3 DNA is TGTGCCTGCGGGACAGGAGGGGACGAGCAGTACTTC. It translates to CACGTGGDEQYF.

Here the CDR3 DNA reads TGTGCCGCCGGTGCAGGGCTCAATCAGCCCCAGCATTTT. This sequence encodes CAAGAGLNQPQHF. The chain has TRBV19 and TRBJ1-5; a weak D match, TRBD1 (5 bases). Germline V gene data show CDR1 as LNHDA and CDR2 as SQIVND (reference sequence). The CDR3 has 13 amino acids. V was trimmed by 11 bases and J by 3 bases, leaving 14 bases between them.

V gene TRBV6-1 combines with J gene TRBJ1-4; D is ambiguous. Trimming stripped 3 bases from V and 2 bases from J, with 13 bases between. The CDR3 runs 16 residues. Per germline, CDR1 MNHNS and CDR2 SASEGT. CDR3 DNA sequence: TGTGCCAGCAGTGAGAAAAAGAGAGCCACTAATGAAAAACTGTTTTTT. Encoded protein: CASSEKKRATNEKLFF.

Written as DNA, the CDR3 is TGTGCCAGCATGTCCGACATCTCCTACGAGCAGTACTTC. This codes for CASMSDISYEQYF. The chain links TRBV6-6 to TRBJ2-7; D uncertain. Looked up from germline, CDR1 is MNHNY and CDR2 is SVGAGI (reference sequence). V lost 7 bases to trimming and J lost 0 bases, with 10 bases between them. This CDR3 contains 13 residues.

This clone was seen only a few times. The rearrangement links TRBV10-1 to TRBJ1-5, with D possibly being TRBD1 (5 bases). This CDR3 contains 18 residues. In germline, CDR1 is WNHNN, CDR2 SYGVQD (reference sequence). Deletions cut 2 bases from V and 7 bases from J, with 24 bases between. CDR3 amino acids: CASSEPDLLGEVGQPQHF. In DNA form, the CDR3 reads TGCGCCAGCAGTGAGCCCGATTTGTTGGGGGAGGTTGGACAGCCCCAGCATTTT.

This clone was seen a few times. V is TRBV7-9 and J is TRBJ2-5; 8 bases are shared with TRBD1. Losses at the gene ends were 6 bases for V and 2 bases for J; bases not matched to a gene: 8. The CDR3 runs to 15 residues. Germline assignment: CDR1 SEHNR and CDR2 FQNEAQ (reference sequence). CDR3: CASSSGQGFQETQYF. In nucleotides, the CDR3 is TGTGCCAGCAGTTCCGGACAGGGCTTTCAAGAGACCCAGTACTTC.

The chain recombines TRBV4-2 with TRBJ1-4, with 9 positions matching TRBD1. CDR3 size: 17 residues. CDR1 and CDR2 from the germline V gene are LGHNA and YNFKEQ. Losses at the gene ends were 2 bases for V and 5 bases for J; bases not matched to a gene: 9. The CDR3 DNA follows: TGTGCCAGCAGCCAAAGACAGGGGGAAGGGGTAAATGAAAAACTGTTTTTT. This codes for CASSQRQGEGVNEKLFF.

This chain uses TRBV5-1 with TRBJ2-7, with D perhaps matching TRBD2 (5 bases). The CDR3 runs to 13 residues. Germline assignment: CDR1 SGHRS and CDR2 YFSETQ. The V and J ends lost 3 bases and 6 bases respectively, with 13 bases between them. For the CDR3, the DNA is TGCGCCAGCAGCTCCCCGGGGATGGGCGAGCAGTACTTC. This translates into CASSSPGMGEQYF. The full variable domain, its missing parts supplied by reference TRBV5-1 and TRBJ2-7, is KAGVTQTPRYLIKTRGQQVTLSCSPISGHRSVSWYQQTPGQGLQFLFEYFSETQRNKGNFPGRFSGRQFSNSRSEMNVSTLELGDSALYLCASSSPGMGEQYFGPGTRLTVT.